These 9 T cell receptor beta chains came from one sample sequenced in a study of Ad26.COV2.S vaccination and SARS-CoV-2 variants. Regarding treatment: approximately 18 received Ad26.COV2.S at low or high dose, single or two shots; a few received placebo; per-sample allocation not given. Samples came from day 63 after the first vaccine or placebo injection. Clones were read by immunoSEQ multiplex PCR, and TCRdb kept only the in-frame ones, dropping some. The repertoire holds 410,000 or so clones, with roughly 90% as singletons. The sample in question was peripheral blood, obtained in a trial of Ad26.COV2.S vaccine versus placebo. These receptors came from a person between 18 and 59 years old who received the Ad26.COV2.S COVID-19 vaccine or a placebo.

The chain has TRBV27 and TRBJ2-3; TRBD2 might be the D (5 bases). V shed 5 bases and J shed 3 bases, with 9 bases lying between them. Germline lookup yields CDR1 MNHEY and CDR2 SMNVEV (reference sequence). This CDR3 comprises 13 residues. The CDR3 loop is CASSRERTDTQYF. Here the CDR3 DNA reads TGTGCCAGCAGTAGGGAGAGAACAGATACGCAGTATTTT.

The chain has TRBV28 and TRBJ1-5; TRBD1 is a possible D gene (5 bases). Trimming left V 6 bases short and J 3 bases short, with 15 bases between. The CDR3 is made up of 15 amino acids. Per the germline V gene, CDR1 is MDHEN and CDR2 is SYDVKM. This chain's CDR3 is CASRLLGGVNQPQHF. The CDR3 DNA reads TGTGCCAGCAGGCTCCTCGGGGGGGTCAATCAGCCCCAGCATTTT.

The chain links TRBV5-4 to TRBJ1-5; the match to TRBD1 covers 7 bases. V lost 3 bases and J lost 9; bases outside the gene matches: 6. Germline CDR1 is SGHNT and CDR2 is YYREEE (reference sequence). There are 13 residues in the CDR3. This CDR3 is CASSSTGTAPQHF. The CDR3 nucleotides read TGTGCCAGCAGCTCGACAGGGACGGCGCCCCAGCATTTT.

This rearrangement joins TRBV4-3 to TRBJ2-2; 10 bases are shared with TRBD2. The CDR3 sequence is 18 residues long. Germline CDR1 is LGHNA and CDR2 is YSLEER. V dropped 1 base and J dropped 0; count of bases not matched to a gene: 5. Here the CDR3 DNA reads TGCGCCAGCAGCCAAGGACTAAGCGGGGGGGCGAACACCGGGGAGCTGTTTTTT. This sequence encodes CASSQGLSGGANTGELFF.

The J gene is TRBJ2-7, the V gene TRBV7-2, with D perhaps TRBD1 (5 bases). The CDR3 sequence is 13 residues long. The germline gives CDR1 SGHTA, CDR2 FQGNSA. V lost 7 bases to trimming and J lost 7 bases, with 17 bases between them. The CDR3 region is CASTRQYVGEQYF. Written as DNA, the CDR3 is TGTGCCAGCACAAGACAGTACGTAGGGGAGCAGTACTTC.

This clone has only one observation. The chain joins TRBV7-9 to TRBJ1-1; D call uncertain. Trimming removed 3 bases at V and 8 bases at J, with 7 bases between. The CDR3 extends over 11 amino acids. Looked up from germline, CDR1 is SEHNR and CDR2 is FQNEAQ (reference sequence). The CDR3 bases are TGTGCCAGCAGCTTCGGGGTAGAAGCTTTCTTT. Translated, it gives CASSFGVEAFF.

The chain links TRBV7-2 to TRBJ1-6; unclear D gene. The CDR3 contains 16 residues. V was pared by 2 bases and J by 7 bases, with 15 bases between. Germline CDR1 is SGHTA and CDR2 is FQGNSA. CDR3 protein: CASSLPGSEINSPLHF. The CDR3 nucleotides read TGTGCCAGCAGCTTACCGGGATCGGAAATAAATTCACCCCTCCACTTT.

This clone has only one observation. The genes are TRBV30 and TRBJ1-2, with D tentatively TRBD1 (5 bases). The CDR3 runs to 11 residues. Germline CDR1 reads GTSNPN; CDR2 reads SVGIG (reference sequence). V gave up 2 bases and J gave up 8 bases, with 9 bases separating them. The CDR3 sequence is CAWSPGPGYTF. As DNA, the CDR3 is TGTGCCTGGAGTCCGGGGCCCGGCTACACCTTC.

The rearrangement joins TRBV3-1 (or the pseudogene TRBV3-2) to TRBJ1-3, with D unclear. V lost 3 bases and J 2 bases, leaving 14 bases between the germline ends. Germline lookup yields CDR1 LGHDT and CDR2 YNNKEL (reference sequence). This CDR3 has 16 residues. DNA for the CDR3: TGTGCCAGCAGCCATCGTATAGCTAGTCCTGGAAACACCATATATTTT. This sequence encodes CASSHRIASPGNTIYF.